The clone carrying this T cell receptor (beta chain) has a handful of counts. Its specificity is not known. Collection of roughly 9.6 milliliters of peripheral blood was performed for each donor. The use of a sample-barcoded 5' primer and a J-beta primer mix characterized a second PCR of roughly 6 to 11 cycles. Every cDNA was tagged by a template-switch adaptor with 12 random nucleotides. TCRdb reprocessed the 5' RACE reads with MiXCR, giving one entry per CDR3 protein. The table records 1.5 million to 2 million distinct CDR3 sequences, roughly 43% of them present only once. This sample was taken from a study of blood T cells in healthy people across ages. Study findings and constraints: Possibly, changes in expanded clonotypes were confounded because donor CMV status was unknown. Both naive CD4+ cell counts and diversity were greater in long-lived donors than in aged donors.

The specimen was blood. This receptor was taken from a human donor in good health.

CDR3: CASSSGLARATQYF. The CDR3 nucleotides read TGTGCCAGCAGCTCGGGACTAGCGCGGGCCACCCAGTACTTC. This rearrangement joins TRBV7-8 to TRBJ2-5; 10 bases map to TRBD2. J lost 8 bases, V lost 4 bases, and 7 bases had no gene match. This CDR3 is built from 14 residues. The germline V gene encodes CDR1 SGHVS and CDR2 FQNEAQ.